The source of this T cell receptor beta chain is a study of T cell responses to AZD1222 COVID-19 vaccine (dated by TCRdb to about 2021). Describing the broader study: AZD1222 recipients with second doses at about 4 weeks or about 12 weeks were pooled, because spike-specific TCR depth and breadth did not differ between schedules. A total of just over 230 trial participants underwent TCR sequencing, of whom around 210 had received two doses of AZD1222 and about 25 had received two doses of the MenACWY control vaccine. Trial participants were enrolled by age into subgroups of 18-55, 56-69 and 70-plus years, and around 150, 29 and 61 TCR-sequenced participants, respectively, were included in these subgroups. Here is what the overall study found, with its caveats: The 56-69-year group was small, and its depth increase did not reach significance, likely because of low power. Because no samples from the day 14 peak response were available, repertoires could be characterized only after the peak T cell response. Participants were mostly white British, with more females than males. The authors suggested clonal diversity may have been underestimated. After two AZD1222 doses, both the breadth and the depth of spike-specific TCRs were significantly higher than at day 0 and than in MenACWY recipients. Epitopes outside the regions mutated in the B.1.351 and B.1.1.7 variants were reportedly recognized by nearly half of the unique spike-specific TCRs. The vaccine-associated CD4 TCRs covered the entire spike protein, and the dominant responses fell in regions 160-218 and 743-854. Only 5 to 7 AZD1222 recipients were SARS-CoV-2 seropositive at baseline, limiting conclusions about previously exposed vaccinees.

The germline V gene encodes CDR1 MNHEY and CDR2 SVGAGI. Trimming accounts for 2 bases at V and 0 bases at J, while the number of junction bases matched to no gene is 3. Inclusive of the bounding cysteine and phenylalanine, the CDR3 is 16 residues long. Here the CDR3 DNA is all that survives: 48 bases in frame from base 1. Explained via the paper, the time point label denotes: baseline before first vaccination. Vaccinee samples were obtained from the UK trials COV001 and COV002, which included a single-blind randomized controlled phase 2/3 trial of AZD1222 (ChAdOx1 nCoV-19) in healthy adults. For TCRbeta chain sequencing, PBMC samples from trial participants were taken at day 0 and at day 28 after the second dose. The CDR3 regions of human TCRbeta chains were analyzed by immunosequencing. In the original analysis: TCRs in the repertoires were matched against a reference library of SARS-CoV-2-specific TCRs that had been generated with the MIRA antigen-specificity platform. Breadth meant the fraction of unique TCRs that were SARS-CoV-2-associated, whereas depth meant the fraction of total T cells that were SARS-CoV-2-associated. Using the MIRA data, every spike-specific TCR was mapped to the spike region that the TCR reacted to and assigned to either a CD4 or a CD8 class. Log10-transformed breadth and depth values were compared by one-way ANOVA with Sidak's multiple comparisons tests. TCRdb provides this immuneACCESS table in a form limited to in-frame rearrangements. Some clones are lacking; in checked studies, under half of them reflect an unresolved V gene, and why the rest are absent is not known. For V, J and clone size, that table is used; D and trimming come from the DNA. The sample contains about 170,000 clones, around nine tenths of them found a single time. About 2.8% of the sample lies in the top ten.

A remark on this clone: Its antigen is unknown. Base qualities were left out, and no much larger clone turns up one base away.

This chain is built from TRBV6-5 and TRBJ1-1; 10 central bases correspond to TRBD1. The sequence was collected from an adult in good health. Sample: peripheral blood, taken on day 0 of AZD1222 vaccination. The encoded CDR3 is CASSYRQGAMNTEAFF. The DNA sequence is given as TGTGCCAGCAGTTACCGACAGGGGGCCATGAACACTGAAGCTTTCTTT.